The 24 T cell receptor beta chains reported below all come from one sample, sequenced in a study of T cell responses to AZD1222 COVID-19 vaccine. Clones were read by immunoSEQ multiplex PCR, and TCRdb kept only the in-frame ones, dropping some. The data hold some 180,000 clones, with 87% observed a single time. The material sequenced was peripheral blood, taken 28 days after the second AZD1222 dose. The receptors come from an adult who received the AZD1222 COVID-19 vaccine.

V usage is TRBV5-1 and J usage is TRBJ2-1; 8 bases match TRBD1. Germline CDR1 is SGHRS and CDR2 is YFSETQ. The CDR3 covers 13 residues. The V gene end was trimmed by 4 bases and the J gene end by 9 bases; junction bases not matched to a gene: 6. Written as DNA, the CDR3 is TGCGCCAGCAGCGTACCAGGGGGCGTTGAGCAGTTCTTC. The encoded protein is CASSVPGGVEQFF.

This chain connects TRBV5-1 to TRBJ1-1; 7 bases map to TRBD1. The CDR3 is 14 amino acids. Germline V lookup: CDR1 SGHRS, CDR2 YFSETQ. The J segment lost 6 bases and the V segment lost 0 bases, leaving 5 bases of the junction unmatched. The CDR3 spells CASSLVDRSSEAFF. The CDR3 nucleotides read TGCGCCAGCAGCTTGGTGGACAGGAGTTCTGAAGCTTTCTTT.

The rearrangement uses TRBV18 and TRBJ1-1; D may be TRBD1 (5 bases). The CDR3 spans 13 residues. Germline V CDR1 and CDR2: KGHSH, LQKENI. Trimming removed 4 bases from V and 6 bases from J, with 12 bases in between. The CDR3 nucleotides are TGTGCCAGCTCACAGCCAGGGAGCCCTGAAGCTTTCTTT. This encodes CASSQPGSPEAFF. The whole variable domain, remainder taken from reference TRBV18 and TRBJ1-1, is NAGVMQNPRHLVRRRGQEARLRCSPMKGHSHVYWYRQLPEEGLKFMVYLQKENIIDESGMPKERFSAEFPKEGPSILRIQQVVRGDSAAYFCASSQPGSPEAFFGQGTRLTVV.

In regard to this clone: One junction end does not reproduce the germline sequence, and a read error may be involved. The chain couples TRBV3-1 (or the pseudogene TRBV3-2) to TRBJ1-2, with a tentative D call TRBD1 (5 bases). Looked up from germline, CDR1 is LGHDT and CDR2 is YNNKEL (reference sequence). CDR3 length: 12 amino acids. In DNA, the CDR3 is TGTGCCAGCAGCCAAGAACGGGGTGGGGCTATCTTC. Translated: CASSQERGGAIF.

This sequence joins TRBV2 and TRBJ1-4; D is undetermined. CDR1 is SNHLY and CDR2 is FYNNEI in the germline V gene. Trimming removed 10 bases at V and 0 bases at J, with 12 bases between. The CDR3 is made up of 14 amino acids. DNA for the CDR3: TGTGCCACCTATCCGGTTGCAACTAATGAAAAACTGTTTTTT. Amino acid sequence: CATYPVATNEKLFF.

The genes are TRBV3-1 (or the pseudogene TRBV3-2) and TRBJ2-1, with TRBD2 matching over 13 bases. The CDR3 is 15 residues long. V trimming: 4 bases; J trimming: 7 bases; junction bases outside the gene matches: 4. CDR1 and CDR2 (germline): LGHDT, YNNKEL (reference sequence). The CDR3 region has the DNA TGTGCCAGCAGCCCTAGGACTAGCGGGGGTAATGAGCAGTTCTTC. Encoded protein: CASSPRTSGGNEQFF.

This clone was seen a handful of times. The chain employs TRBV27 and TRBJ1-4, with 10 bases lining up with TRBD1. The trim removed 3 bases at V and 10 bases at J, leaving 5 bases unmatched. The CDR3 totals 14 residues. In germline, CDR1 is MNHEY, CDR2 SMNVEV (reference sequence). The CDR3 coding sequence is TGTGCCAGCAGTTTCGGGACAGGGGCGGCAAAACTGTTTTTT. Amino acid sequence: CASSFGTGAAKLFF.

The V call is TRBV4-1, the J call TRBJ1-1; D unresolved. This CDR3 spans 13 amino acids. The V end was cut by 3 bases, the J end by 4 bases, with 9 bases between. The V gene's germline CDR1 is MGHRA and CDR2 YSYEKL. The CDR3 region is CASSQDSSTEAFF. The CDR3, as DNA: TGCGCCAGCAGCCAGGACTCCTCCACTGAAGCTTTCTTT.

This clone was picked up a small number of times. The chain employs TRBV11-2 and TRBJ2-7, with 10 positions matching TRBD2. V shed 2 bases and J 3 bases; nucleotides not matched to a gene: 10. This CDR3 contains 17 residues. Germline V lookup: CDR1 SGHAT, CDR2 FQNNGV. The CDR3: CASSLRRLAGYNYEQYF. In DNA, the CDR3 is TGTGCCAGCAGCTTAAGGCGACTAGCGGGCTACAACTACGAGCAGTACTTC.

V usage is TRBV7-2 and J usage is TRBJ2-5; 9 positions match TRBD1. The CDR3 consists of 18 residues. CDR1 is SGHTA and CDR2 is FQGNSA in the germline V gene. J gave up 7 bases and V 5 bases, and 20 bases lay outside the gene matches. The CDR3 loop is CASSPVVTGTGFFGTQYF. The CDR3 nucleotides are TGTGCCAGCAGCCCCGTGGTCACCGGGACAGGGTTCTTCGGGACCCAGTACTTC. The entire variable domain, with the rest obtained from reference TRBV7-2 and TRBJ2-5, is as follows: GAGVSQSPSNKVTEKGKDVELRCDPISGHTALYWYRQSLGQGLEFLIYFQGNSAPDKSGLPSDRFSAERTGGSVSTLTIQRTQQEDSAVYLCASSPVVTGTGFFGTQYFGPGTRLLVL.

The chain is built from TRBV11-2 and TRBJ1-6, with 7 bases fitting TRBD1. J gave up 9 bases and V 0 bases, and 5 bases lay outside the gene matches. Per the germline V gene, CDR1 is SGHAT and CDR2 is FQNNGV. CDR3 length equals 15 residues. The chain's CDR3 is CASSLDTTGVSPLHF. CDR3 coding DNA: TGTGCCAGCAGCTTAGATACCACAGGGGTTTCACCCCTCCACTTT.

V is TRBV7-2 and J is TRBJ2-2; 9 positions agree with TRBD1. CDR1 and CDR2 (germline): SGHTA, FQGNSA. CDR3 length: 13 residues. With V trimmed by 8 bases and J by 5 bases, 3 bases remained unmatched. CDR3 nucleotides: TGTGCCAGCTACAGGGGGCGGACCGGGGAGCTGTTTTTT. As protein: CASYRGRTGELFF.

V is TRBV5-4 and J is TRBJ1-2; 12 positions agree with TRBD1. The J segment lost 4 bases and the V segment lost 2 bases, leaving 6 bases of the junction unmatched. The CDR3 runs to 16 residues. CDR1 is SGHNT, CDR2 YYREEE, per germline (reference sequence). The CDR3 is CASSLDPGQGAYGYTF. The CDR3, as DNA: TGTGCCAGCAGCTTAGACCCGGGACAGGGGGCCTATGGCTACACCTTC.

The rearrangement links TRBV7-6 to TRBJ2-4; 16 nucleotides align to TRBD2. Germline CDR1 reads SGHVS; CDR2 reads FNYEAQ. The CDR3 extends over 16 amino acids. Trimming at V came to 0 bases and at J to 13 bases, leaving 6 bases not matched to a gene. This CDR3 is CASSLAPGLAGGLQYF. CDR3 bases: TGTGCCAGCAGCTTAGCGCCGGGACTAGCGGGGGGGCTACAGTACTTC.

DNA for the CDR3: TGTGCCAGCAGTCATACGCGGGGGTTTGAGACCCAGTACTTC. Translated, it gives CASSHTRGFETQYF. The V call is TRBV6-2 or TRBV6-3, the J call TRBJ2-5, with TRBD2 matching over 7 bases. The V segment lost 5 bases and the J segment 5 bases; nucleotides outside the gene matches: 8. Germline assignment: CDR1 MNHEY and CDR2 SVGEGT. CDR3 length: 14 residues.

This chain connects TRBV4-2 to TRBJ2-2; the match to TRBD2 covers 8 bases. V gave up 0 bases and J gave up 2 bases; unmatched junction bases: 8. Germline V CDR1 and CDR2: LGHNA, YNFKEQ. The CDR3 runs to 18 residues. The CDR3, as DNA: TGTGCCAGCAGCCAAGATGGAGGCGGGGGGCCCAACACCGGGGAGCTGTTTTTT. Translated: CASSQDGGGGPNTGELFF.

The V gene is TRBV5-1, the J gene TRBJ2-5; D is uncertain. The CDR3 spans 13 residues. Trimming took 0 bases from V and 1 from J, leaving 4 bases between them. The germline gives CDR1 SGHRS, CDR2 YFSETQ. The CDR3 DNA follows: TGCGCCAGCAGCTTGGAAATCCAAGAGACCCAGTACTTC. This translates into CASSLEIQETQYF.

CDR3 region: CASSYSRGALSYEQYF. The CDR3 coding sequence is TGTGCCAGCAGTTACTCGAGGGGGGCCCTCTCCTACGAGCAGTACTTC. This sequence joins TRBV6-2 or TRBV6-3 and TRBJ2-7, with D perhaps TRBD1 or TRBD2 (6 bases each). The CDR3 sequence is 16 residues long. Between the trimmed V and J ends, which lost 0 bases and 0 bases, there was a span of 12 bases. The V gene's germline CDR1 is MNHEY and CDR2 SVGEGT.

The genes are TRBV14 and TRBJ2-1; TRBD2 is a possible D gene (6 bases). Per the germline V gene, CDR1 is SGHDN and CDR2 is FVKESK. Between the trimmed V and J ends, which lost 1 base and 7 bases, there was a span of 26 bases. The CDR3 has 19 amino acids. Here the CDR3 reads CASSQGILAVGLGENEQFF. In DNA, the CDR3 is TGTGCCAGCAGCCAAGGGATATTAGCGGTGGGGCTGGGGGAAAATGAGCAGTTCTTC.

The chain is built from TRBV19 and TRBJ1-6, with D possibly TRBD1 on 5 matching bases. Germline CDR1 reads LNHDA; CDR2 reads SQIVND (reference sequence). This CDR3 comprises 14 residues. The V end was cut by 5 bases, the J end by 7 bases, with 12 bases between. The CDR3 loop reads CASSSPGENSPLHF. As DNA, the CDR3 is TGTGCCAGTAGTTCCCCGGGGGAAAATTCACCCCTCCACTTT.

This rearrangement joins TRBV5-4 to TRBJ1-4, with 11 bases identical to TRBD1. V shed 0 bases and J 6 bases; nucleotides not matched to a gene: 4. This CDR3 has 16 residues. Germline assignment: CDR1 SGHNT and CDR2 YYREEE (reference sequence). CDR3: CASSLGTGGSYEKLFF. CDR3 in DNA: TGTGCCAGCAGCTTGGGGACAGGGGGCAGTTATGAAAAACTGTTTTTT.

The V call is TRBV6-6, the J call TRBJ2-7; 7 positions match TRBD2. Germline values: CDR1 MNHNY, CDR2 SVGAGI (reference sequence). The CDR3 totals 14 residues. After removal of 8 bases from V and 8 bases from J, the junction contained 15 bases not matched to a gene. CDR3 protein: CASQGSERGGKQYF. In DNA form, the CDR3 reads TGTGCCAGCCAAGGGAGTGAGCGGGGAGGGAAGCAGTACTTC.

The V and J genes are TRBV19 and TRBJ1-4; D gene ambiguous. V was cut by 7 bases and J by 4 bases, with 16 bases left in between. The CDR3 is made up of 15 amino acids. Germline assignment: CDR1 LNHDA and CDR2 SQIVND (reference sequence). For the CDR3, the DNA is TGTGCCAGTACCCGGACTATGGGAGGTAATGAAAAACTGTTTTTT. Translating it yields CASTRTMGGNEKLFF.

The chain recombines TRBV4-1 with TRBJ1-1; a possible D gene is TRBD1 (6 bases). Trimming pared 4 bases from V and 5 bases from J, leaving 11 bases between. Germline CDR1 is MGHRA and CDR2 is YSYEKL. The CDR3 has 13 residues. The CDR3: CASSLGGWTEAFF. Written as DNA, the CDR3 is TGCGCCAGCAGCCTGGGGGGCTGGACTGAAGCTTTCTTT.